The clone carrying this T cell receptor (beta chain) has only a few counts. Authors' processing steps: Reference gene primers were amplified, and this amplification served to estimate nucleated cell counts. Only in-frame clones appear in the TCRdb table, and some are missing; sequencing was by immunoSEQ multiplex PCR. The DNA gave D and trimming, while V, J and clone size come from that table. The sample lists fewer than 90,000 clones, roughly 96% seen once, with roughly 4% in the top ten. This sample is part of a study of blood T cell repertoires in COVID-19. The wider study: Acute and convalescent COVID-19 specimens originated in the United States, Italy and Spain. The cDNA or gDNA used as material had been derived from T cells, B-cell-depleted T cells, or PBMCs.

Looked up from germline, CDR1 is LNHDA and CDR2 is SQIVND (reference sequence). The CDR3 sequence is 18 residues long. The V gene end was trimmed by 6 bases and the J gene end by 0 bases; junction bases not matched to a gene: 13. This chain joins TRBV19 and TRBJ1-5, with 8 nucleotides matching TRBD1. This clonotype was sampled from a human donor with active COVID-19. The donor label of this sample is uncertain. Material for sequencing was peripheral blood. The CDR3 DNA follows: TGTGCCAGTAGCCAGGGGGCGTCTCCATCGGGTAGCAATCAGCCCCAGCATTTT. It yields the protein CASSQGASPSGSNQPQHF.